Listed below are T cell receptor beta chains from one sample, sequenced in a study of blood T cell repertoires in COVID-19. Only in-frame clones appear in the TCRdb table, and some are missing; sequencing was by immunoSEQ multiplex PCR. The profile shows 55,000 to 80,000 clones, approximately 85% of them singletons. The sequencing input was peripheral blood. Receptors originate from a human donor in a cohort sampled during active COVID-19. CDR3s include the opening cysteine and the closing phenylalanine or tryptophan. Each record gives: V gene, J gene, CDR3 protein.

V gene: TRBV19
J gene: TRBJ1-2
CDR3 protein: CASSIPRTGNYGYTF

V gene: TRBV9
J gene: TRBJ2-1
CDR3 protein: CASSVGGGALYNEQFF

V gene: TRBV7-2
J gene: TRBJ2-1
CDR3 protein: CASSFPTSGRNNEQFF

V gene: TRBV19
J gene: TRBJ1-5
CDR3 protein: CASRVRSNQPQHF

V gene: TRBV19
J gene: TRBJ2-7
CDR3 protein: CASSNRVYEQYF

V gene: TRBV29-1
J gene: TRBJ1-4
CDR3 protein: CSPAGGGPREKLFF

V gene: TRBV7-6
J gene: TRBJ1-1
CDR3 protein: CASSLGWGRAENTEAFF

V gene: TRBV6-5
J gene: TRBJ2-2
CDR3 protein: CASSYEGQVKTGELFF

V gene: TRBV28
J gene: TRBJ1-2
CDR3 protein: CASSGGGYGYTF

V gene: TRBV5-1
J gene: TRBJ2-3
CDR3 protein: CASSFLTGSADTQYF

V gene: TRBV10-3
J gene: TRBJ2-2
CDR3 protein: CAIRASGAGELFF

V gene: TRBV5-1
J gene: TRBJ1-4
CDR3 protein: CASSEARAPINEKLFF

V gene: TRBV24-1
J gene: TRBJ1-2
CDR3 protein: CATSDPTRNYGYTF

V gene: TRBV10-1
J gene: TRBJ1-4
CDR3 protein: CASSAGTGKNEKLFF

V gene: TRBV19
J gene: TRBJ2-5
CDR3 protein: CASSILAGGPGETQYF